This TCR beta chain was found in a study of Ad26.COV2.S vaccination and SARS-CoV-2 variants. Study-level background: Intramuscularly, Ad26.COV2.S was given either once or twice, 56 days apart. Regarding the study as a whole: Relative to placebo recipients, vaccine recipients exhibited elevated spike-specific TCR breadth. Measurement of non-spike TCR breadth gave similar results in vaccine and placebo recipients. Substantial breadth was reported for post-vaccination spike-specific CD8+ and CD4+ T cells.

Deletions cut 3 bases from V and 3 bases from J, with 11 bases between. The V gene's germline CDR1 is DFQATT and CDR2 SNEGSKA (reference sequence). This CDR3 comprises 13 residues. This clone was seen once. Antigen specificity is unknown. Using immunoSEQ multiplex PCR, the repertoire was profiled, and TCRdb retains in-frame clones only, with some absent. The sample records roughly 450,000 clones, around 90% being singletons. The treatment denotes: about 20 received Ad26.COV2.S at low or high dose, single or two shots; several received placebo; per-sample allocation not given. The investigators took samples on day 63 after the first vaccine or placebo injection.

This clonotype originated in a person aged 18 to 59 who received the Ad26.COV2.S COVID-19 vaccine or a placebo. This chain connects TRBV20-1 to TRBJ1-1; D not certain. The starting material was peripheral blood, obtained in a trial of Ad26.COV2.S vaccine versus placebo. CDR3 in amino acids: CSASHGADTEAFF. CDR3 nucleotides: TGCAGTGCTAGTCACGGAGCTGACACTGAAGCTTTCTTT.